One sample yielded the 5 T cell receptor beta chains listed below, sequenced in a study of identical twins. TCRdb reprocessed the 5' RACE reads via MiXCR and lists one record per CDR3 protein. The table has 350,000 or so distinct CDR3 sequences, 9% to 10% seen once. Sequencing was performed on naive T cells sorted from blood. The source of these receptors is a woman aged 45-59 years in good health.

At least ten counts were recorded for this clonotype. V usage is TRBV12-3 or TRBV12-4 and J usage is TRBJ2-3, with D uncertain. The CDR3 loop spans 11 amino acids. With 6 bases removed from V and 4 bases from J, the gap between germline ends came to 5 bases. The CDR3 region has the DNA TGTGCCAGCAGCCCCGCAGATACGCAGTATTTT. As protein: CASSPADTQYF.

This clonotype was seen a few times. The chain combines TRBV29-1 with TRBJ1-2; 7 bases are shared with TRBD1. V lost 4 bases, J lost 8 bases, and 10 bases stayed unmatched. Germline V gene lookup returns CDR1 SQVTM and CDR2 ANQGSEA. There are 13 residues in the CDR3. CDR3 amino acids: CSVVTGLRRGYTF. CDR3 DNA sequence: TGCAGCGTTGTGACAGGGCTAAGGCGAGGCTACACCTTC.

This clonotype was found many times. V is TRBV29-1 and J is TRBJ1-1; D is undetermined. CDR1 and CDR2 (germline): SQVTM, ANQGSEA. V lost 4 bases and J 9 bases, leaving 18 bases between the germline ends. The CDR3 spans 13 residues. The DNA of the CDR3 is TGCAGCGTTGTAGTTAGCCTCACAAACAAAGCTTTCTTT. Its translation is CSVVVSLTNKAFF.

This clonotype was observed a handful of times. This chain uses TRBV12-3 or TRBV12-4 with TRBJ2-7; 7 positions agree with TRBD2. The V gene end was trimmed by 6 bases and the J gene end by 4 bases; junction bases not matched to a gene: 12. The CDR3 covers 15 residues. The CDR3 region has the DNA TGTGCCAGCAGCCCGAGGGGAGGGCCTATTTACGAGCAGTACTTC. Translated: CASSPRGGPIYEQYF.

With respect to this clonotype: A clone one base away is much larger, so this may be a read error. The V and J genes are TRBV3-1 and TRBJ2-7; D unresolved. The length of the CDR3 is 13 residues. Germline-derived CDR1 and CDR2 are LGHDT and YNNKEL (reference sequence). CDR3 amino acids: CASSQDNSYQQYV. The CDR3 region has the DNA TGTGCCAGCAGCCAAGATAACAGCTACCAGCAGTACGTC.